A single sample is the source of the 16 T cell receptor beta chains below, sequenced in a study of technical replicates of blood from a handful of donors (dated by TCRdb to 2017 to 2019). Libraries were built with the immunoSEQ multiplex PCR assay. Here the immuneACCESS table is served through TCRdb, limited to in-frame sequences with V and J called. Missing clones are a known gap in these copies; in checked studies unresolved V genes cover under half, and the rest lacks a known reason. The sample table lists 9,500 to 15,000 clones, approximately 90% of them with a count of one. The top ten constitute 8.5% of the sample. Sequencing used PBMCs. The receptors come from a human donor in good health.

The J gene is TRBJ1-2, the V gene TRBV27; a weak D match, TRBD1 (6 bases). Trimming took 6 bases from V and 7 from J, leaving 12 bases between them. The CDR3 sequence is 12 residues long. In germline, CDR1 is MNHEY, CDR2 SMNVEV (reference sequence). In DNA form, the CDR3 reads TGTGCCAGCAGCACCAGGGGTTCTGGCTACACCTTC. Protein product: CASSTRGSGYTF.

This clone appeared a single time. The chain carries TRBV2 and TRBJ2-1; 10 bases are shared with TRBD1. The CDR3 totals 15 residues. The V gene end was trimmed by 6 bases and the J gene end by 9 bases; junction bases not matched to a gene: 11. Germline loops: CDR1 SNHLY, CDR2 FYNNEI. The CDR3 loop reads CASSWTGGNDGEQFF. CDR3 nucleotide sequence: TGTGCCAGCAGCTGGACAGGGGGTAACGACGGTGAGCAGTTCTTC.

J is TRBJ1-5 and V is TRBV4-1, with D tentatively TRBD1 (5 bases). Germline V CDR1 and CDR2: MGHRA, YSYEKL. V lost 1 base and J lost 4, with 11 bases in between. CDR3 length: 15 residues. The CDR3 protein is CASSQAEAGNQPQHF. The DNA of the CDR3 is TGCGCCAGCAGCCAAGCTGAGGCAGGGAATCAGCCCCAGCATTTT.

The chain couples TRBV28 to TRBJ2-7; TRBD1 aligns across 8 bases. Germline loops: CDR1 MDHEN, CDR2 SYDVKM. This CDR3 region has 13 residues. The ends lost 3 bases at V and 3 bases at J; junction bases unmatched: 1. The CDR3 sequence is CASSLTGVYEQYF. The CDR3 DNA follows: TGTGCCAGCAGTTTGACAGGGGTCTACGAGCAGTACTTC.

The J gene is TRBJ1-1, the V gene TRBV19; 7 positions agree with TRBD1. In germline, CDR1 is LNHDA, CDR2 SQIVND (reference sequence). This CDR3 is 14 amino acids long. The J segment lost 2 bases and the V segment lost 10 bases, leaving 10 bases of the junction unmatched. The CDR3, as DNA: TGTGCCACTCGGGGGGGACAGACAAACACTGAAGCTTTCTTT. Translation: CATRGGQTNTEAFF.

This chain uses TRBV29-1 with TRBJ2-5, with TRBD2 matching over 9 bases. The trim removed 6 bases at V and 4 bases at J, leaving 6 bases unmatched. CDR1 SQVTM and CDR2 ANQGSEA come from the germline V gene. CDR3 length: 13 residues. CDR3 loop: CSVVSGSGETQYF. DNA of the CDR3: TGCAGCGTGGTTAGCGGGAGCGGAGAGACCCAGTACTTC.

CDR3 protein: CASSFRGEQFF. As DNA, the CDR3 is TGTGCCAGCAGTTTTCGGGGTGAGCAGTTCTTC. This rearrangement joins TRBV28 to TRBJ2-1; D is possibly TRBD2 (5 bases). This CDR3 is 11 amino acids long. The germline V gene has CDR1 MDHEN and CDR2 SYDVKM. Between the trimmed V and J ends, which lost 3 bases and 9 bases, there was a span of 6 bases.

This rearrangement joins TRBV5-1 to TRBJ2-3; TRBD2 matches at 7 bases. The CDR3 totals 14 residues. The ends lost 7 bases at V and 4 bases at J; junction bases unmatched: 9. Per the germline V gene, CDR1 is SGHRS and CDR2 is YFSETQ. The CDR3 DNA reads TGCGCCAGCCAACGGACTAGTTCTTCAGATACGCAGTATTTT. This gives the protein CASQRTSSSDTQYF.

The CDR3 protein is CASGSGLGQQETQYF. The DNA of the CDR3 is TGTGCTAGTGGTTCGGGACTAGGACAACAAGAGACCCAGTACTTC. The rearrangement joins TRBV12-5 to TRBJ2-5, with 8 bases identical to TRBD2. This CDR3 has 15 amino acids. The J segment lost 2 bases and the V segment lost 4 bases, leaving 6 bases of the junction unmatched. The germline CDR1 and CDR2 sequences are LGHNT and FRNRAP.

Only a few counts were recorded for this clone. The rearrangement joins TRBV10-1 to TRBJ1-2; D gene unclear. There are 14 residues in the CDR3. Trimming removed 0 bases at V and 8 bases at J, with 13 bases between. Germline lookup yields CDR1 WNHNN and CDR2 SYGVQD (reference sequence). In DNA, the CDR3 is TGCGCCAGCAGTGAGTCGGACTGGACTAGAGGCTACACCTTC. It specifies CASSESDWTRGYTF.

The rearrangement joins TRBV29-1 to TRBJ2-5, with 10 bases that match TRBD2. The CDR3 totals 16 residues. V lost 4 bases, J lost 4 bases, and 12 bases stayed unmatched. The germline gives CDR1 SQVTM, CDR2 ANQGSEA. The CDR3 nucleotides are TGCAGCGTTGTCTCTAGCGGGAGCTGGGTCGCAGAGACCCAGTACTTC. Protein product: CSVVSSGSWVAETQYF. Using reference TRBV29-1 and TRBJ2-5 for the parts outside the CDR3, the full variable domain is SAVISQKPSRDICQRGTSLTIQCQVDSQVTMMFWYRQQPGQSLTLIATANQGSEATYESGFVIDKFPISRPNLTFSTLTVSNMSPEDSSIYLCSVVSSGSWVAETQYFGPGTRLLVL.

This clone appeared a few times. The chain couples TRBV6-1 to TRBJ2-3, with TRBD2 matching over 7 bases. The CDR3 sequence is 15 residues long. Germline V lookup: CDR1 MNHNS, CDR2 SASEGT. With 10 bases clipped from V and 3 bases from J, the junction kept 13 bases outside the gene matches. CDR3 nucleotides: TGTGCCACTACATTCGACGCCGGGGGGACAGATACGCAGTATTTT. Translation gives CATTFDAGGTDTQYF.

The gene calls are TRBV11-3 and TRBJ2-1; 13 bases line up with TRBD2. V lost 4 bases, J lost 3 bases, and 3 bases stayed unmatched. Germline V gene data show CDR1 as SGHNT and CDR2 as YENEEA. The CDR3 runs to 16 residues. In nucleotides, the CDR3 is TGTGCCAGCAGCTCCGGGACTAGCGGGATCTACAATGAGCAGTTCTTC. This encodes CASSSGTSGIYNEQFF.

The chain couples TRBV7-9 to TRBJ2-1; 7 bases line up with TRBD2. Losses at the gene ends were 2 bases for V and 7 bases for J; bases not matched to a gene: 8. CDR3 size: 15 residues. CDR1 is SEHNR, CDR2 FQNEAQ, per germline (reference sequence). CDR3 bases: TGTGCCAGCAGCTTATTCACGGGAGGCTGGAATGAGCAGTTCTTC. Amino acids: CASSLFTGGWNEQFF. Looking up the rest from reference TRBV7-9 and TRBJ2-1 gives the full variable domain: DTGVSQNPRHKITKRGQNVTFRCDPISEHNRLYWYRQTLGQGPEFLTYFQNEAQLEKSRLLSDRFSAERPKGSFSTLEIQRTEQGDSAMYLCASSLFTGGWNEQFFGPGTRLTVL.

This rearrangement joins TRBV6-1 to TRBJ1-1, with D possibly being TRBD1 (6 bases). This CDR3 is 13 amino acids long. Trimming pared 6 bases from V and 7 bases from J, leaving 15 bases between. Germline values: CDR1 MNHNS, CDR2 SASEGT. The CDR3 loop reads CASRNRDTSEAFF. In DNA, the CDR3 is TGTGCCAGCAGAAACCGGGACACAAGTGAAGCTTTCTTT.

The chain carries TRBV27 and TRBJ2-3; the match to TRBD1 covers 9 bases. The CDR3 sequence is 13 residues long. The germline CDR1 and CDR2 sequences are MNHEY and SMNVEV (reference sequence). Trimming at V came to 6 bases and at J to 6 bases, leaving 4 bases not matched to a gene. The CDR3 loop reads CASRGQGRDTQYF. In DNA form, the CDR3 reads TGTGCCAGCAGGGGACAGGGTCGGGATACGCAGTATTTT.